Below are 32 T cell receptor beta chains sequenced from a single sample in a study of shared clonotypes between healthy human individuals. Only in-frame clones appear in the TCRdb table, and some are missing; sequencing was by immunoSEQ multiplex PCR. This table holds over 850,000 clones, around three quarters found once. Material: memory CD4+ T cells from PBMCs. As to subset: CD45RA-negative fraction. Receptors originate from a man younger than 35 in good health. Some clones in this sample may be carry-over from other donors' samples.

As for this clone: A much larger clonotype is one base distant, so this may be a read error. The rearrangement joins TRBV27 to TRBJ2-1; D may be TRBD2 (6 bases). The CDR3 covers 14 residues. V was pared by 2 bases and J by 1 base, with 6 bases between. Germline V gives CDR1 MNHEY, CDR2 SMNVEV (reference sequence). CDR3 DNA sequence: TGTGCCAGCAGTTTAGCGGGATCCTACAATGAGCAGTTCTTC. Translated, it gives CASSLAGSYNEQFF.

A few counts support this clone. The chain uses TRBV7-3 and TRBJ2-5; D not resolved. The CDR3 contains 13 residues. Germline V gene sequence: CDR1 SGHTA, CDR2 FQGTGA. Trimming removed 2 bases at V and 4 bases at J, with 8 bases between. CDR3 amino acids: CASSLGLLETQYF. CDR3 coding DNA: TGTGCCAGCAGCTTAGGTCTGTTAGAGACCCAGTACTTC. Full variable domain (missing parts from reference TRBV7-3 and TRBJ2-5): GAGVSQTPSNKVTEKGKYVELRCDPISGHTALYWYRQSLGQGPEFLIYFQGTGAADDSGLPNDRFFAVRPEGSVSTLKIQRTERGDSAVYLCASSLGLLETQYFGPGTRLLVL.

The CDR3 reads CAWSPGEGYGYTF. CDR3 DNA sequence: TGTGCCTGGAGTCCAGGGGAGGGGTATGGCTACACCTTC. The gene calls are TRBV30 and TRBJ1-2; a possible D gene is TRBD1 (6 bases). There are 13 residues in the CDR3. Germline values: CDR1 GTSNPN, CDR2 SVGIG (reference sequence). The V end was cut by 2 bases, the J end by 5 bases, with 12 bases between.

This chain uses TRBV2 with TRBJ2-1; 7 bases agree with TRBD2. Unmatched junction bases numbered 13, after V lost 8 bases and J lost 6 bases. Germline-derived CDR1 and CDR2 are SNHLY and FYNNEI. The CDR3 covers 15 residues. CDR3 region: CASLFLAEAPNEQFF. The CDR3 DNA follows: TGTGCCAGCTTATTCCTAGCGGAGGCCCCCAATGAGCAGTTCTTC.

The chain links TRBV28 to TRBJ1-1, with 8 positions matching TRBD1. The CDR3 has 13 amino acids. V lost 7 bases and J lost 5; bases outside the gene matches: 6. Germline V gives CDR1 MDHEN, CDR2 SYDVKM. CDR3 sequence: CASTKYRGTEAFF. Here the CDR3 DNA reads TGTGCCAGCACTAAATACAGGGGGACTGAAGCTTTCTTT.

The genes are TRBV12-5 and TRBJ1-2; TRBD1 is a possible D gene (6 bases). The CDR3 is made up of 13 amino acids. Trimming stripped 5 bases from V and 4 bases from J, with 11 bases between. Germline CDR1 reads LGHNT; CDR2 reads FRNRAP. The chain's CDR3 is CASGRTDSYGYTF. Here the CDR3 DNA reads TGTGCTAGTGGTCGGACGGACAGCTATGGCTACACCTTC.

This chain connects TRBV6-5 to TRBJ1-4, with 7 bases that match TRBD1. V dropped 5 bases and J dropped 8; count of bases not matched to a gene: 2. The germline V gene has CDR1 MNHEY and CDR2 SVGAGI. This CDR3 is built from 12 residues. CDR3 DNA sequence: TGTGCCAGCAGTCTGGACAGGGAAAAACTGTTTTTT. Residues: CASSLDREKLFF.

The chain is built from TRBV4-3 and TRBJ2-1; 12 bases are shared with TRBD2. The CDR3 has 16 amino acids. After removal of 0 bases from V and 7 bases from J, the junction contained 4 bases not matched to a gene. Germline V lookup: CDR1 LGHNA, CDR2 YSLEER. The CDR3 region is CASSQDPGTSGNEQFF. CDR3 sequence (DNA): TGCGCCAGCAGCCAAGACCCCGGGACTAGCGGGAATGAGCAGTTCTTC.

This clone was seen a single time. The CDR3, as DNA: TGTGCCAGCAGCTTAGCGGGACCCAGAAACTATGGCTACACCTTC. It codes for CASSLAGPRNYGYTF. The gene calls are TRBV7-8 and TRBJ1-2; the D gene is possibly TRBD1 (5 bases). The length of the CDR3 is 15 residues. V was clipped by 0 bases and J by 2 bases, with 10 bases between them. Germline CDR1 is SGHVS and CDR2 is FQNEAQ.

The CDR3 loop reads CAWDLHGYTF. DNA of the CDR3: TGTGCCTGGGACCTGCATGGCTACACCTTC. J is TRBJ1-2 and V is TRBV30; D gene ambiguous. The CDR3 extends over 10 amino acids. CDR1 is GTSNPN, CDR2 SVGIG, per germline (reference sequence). Trimming removed 5 bases from V and 6 bases from J, with 7 bases in between. Together with reference TRBV30 and TRBJ1-2, the CDR3 gives the full variable domain: SQTIHQWPATLVQPVGSPLSLECTVEGTSNPNLYWYRQAAGRGLQLLFYSVGIGQISSEVPQNLSASRPQDRQFILSSKKLLLSDSGFYLCAWDLHGYTFGSGTRLTVV.

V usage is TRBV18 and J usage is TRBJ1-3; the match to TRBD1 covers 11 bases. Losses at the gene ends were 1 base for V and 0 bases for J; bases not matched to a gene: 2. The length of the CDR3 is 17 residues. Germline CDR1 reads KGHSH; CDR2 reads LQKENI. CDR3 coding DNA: TGTGCCAGCTCACCACGGACAGGGGGCTCCTCTGGAAACACCATATATTTT. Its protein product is CASSPRTGGSSGNTIYF. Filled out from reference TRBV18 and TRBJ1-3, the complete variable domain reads NAGVMQNPRHLVRRRGQEARLRCSPMKGHSHVYWYRQLPEEGLKFMVYLQKENIIDESGMPKERFSAEFPKEGPSILRIQQVVRGDSAAYFCASSPRTGGSSGNTIYFGEGSWLTVV.

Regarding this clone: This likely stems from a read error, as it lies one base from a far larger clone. This CDR3 reads CATSRDRGPYEQYF. In nucleotides, the CDR3 is TGTGCCACCAGCCGGGACAGGGGGCCCTACGAGCAGTACTTC. This chain joins TRBV15 and TRBJ2-7, with 12 positions matching TRBD1. With 5 bases clipped from V and 2 bases from J, the junction kept 1 base outside the gene matches. Germline CDR1 is LNHNV and CDR2 is YYDKDF (reference sequence). This CDR3 comprises 14 residues.

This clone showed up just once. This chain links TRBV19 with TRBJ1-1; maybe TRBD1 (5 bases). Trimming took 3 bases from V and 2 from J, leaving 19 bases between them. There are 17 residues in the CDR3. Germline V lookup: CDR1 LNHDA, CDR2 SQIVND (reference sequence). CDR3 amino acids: CASSISVLGQGNTEAFF. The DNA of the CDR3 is TGTGCCAGTAGTATCTCAGTTTTAGGCCAGGGTAACACTGAAGCTTTCTTT.

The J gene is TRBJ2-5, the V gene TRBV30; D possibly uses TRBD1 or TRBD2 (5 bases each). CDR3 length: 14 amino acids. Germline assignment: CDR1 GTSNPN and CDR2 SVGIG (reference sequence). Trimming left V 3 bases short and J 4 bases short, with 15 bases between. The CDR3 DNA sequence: TGTGCCTGGAGCCCCGGAAGAGGGGCAGAGACCCAGTACTTC. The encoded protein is CAWSPGRGAETQYF.

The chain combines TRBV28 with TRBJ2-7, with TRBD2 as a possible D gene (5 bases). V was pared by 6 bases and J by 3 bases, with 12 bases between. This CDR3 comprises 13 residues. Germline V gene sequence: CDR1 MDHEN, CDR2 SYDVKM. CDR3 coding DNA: TGTGCCAGCAGGGACTTCTTGGGCTACGAGCAGTACTTC. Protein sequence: CASRDFLGYEQYF. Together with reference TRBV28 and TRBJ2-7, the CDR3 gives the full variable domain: DVKVTQSSRYLVKRTGEKVFLECVQDMDHENMFWYRQDPGLGLRLIYFSYDVKMKEKGDIPEGYSVSREKKERFSLILESASTNQTSMYLCASRDFLGYEQYFGPGTRLTVT.

In DNA, the CDR3 is TGTGCCAGCAGATTCGACAGGGGAGGTACGGAGACCCAGTACTTC. It is translated as CASRFDRGGTETQYF. The J gene is TRBJ2-5, the V gene TRBV7-3; 8 bases match TRBD1. CDR3 length: 15 residues. The V gene's germline CDR1 is SGHTA and CDR2 FQGTGA. The V gene end was trimmed by 6 bases and the J gene end by 5 bases; junction bases not matched to a gene: 11.

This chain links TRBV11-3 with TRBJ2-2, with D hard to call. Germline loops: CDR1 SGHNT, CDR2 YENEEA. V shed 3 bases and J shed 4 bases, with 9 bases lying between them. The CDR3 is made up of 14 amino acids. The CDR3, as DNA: TGTGCCAGCAGCTTGACCAAATCCACCGGGGAGCTGTTTTTT. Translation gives CASSLTKSTGELFF.

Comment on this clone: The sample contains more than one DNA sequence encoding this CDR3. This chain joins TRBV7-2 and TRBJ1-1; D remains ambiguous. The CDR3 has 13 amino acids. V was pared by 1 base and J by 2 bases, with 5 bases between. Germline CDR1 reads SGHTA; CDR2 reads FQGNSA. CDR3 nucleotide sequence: TGTGCCAGCAGCTTAGAAAGAAACACTGAAGCTTTCTTT. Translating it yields CASSLERNTEAFF.

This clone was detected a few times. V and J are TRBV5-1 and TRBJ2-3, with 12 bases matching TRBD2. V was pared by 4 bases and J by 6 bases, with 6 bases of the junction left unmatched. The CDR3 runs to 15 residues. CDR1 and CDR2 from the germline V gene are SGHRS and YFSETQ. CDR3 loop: CASSPGTSGYDTQYF. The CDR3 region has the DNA TGCGCCAGCAGCCCGGGGACTAGCGGGTATGATACGCAGTATTTT. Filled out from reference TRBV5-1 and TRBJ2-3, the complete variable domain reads KAGVTQTPRYLIKTRGQQVTLSCSPISGHRSVSWYQQTPGQGLQFLFEYFSETQRNKGNFPGRFSGRQFSNSRSEMNVSTLELGDSALYLCASSPGTSGYDTQYFGPGTRLTVL.

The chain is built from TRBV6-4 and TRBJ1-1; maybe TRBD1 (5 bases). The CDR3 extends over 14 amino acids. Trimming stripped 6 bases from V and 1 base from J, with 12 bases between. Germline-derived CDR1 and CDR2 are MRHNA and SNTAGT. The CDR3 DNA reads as TGTGCCAGCAGGGTAGGGGCCGAGAACACTGAAGCTTTCTTT. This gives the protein CASRVGAENTEAFF.

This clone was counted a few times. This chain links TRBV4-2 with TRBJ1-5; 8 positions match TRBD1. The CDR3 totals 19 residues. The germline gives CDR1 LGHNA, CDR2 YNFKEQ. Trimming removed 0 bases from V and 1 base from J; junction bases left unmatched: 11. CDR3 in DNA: TGTGCCAGCAGCCAAGATGGGACAGGCGGGGGGAGCAGCAATCAGCCCCAGCATTTT. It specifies CASSQDGTGGGSSNQPQHF.

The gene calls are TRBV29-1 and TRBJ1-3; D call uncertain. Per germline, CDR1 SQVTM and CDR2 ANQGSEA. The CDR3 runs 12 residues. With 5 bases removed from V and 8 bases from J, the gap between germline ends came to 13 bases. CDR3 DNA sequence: TGCAGCGTTCGGCCTGCTGTAGACACCATATATTTT. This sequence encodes CSVRPAVDTIYF.

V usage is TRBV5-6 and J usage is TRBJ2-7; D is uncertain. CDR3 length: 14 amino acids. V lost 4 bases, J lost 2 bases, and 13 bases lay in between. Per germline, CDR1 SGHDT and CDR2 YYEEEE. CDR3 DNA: TGTGCCAGCAGCCCCCTAGGGCAGCCCTACGAGCAGTACTTC. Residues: CASSPLGQPYEQYF.

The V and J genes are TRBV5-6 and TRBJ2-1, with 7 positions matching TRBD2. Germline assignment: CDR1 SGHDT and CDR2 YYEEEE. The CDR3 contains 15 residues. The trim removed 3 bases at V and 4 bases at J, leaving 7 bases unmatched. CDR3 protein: CASSSLGLRYNEQFF. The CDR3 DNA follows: TGTGCCAGCAGCTCTCTGGGACTAAGGTACAATGAGCAGTTCTTC.

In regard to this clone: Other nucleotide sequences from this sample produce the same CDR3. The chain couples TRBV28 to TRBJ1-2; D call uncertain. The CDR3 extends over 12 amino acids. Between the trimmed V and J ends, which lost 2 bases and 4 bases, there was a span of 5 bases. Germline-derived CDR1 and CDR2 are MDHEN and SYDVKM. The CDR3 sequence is CASSLESYGYTF. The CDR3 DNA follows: TGTGCCAGCAGTTTAGAGAGCTATGGCTACACCTTC.

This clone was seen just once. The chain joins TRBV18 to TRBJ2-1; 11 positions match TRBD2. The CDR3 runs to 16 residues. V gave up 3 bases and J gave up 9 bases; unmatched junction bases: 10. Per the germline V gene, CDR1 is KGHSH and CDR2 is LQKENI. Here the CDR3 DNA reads TGTGCCAGCTCACCCCGCGTGGGGACTAGCGGTGGTGAGCAGTTCTTC. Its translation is CASSPRVGTSGGEQFF.

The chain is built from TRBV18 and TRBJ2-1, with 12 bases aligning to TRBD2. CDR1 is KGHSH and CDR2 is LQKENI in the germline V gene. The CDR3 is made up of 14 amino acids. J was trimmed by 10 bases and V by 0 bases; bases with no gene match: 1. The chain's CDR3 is CASSPPLAGGEQFF. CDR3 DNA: TGTGCCAGCTCACCACCCCTAGCGGGAGGGGAGCAGTTCTTC.

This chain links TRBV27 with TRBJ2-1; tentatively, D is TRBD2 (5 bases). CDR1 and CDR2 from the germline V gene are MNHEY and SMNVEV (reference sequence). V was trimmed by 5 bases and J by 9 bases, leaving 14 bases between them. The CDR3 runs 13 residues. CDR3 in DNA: TGTGCCAGCAGTCGACCACTCGGGGTTGAGCAGTTCTTC. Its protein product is CASSRPLGVEQFF.

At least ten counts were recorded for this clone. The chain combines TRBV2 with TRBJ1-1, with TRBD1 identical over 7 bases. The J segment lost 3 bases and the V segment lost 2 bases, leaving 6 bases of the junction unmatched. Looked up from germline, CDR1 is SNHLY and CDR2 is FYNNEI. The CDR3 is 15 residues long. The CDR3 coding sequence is TGTGCCAGCAGTGAACAAGGGGGCACCTACACTGAAGCTTTCTTT. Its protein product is CASSEQGGTYTEAFF. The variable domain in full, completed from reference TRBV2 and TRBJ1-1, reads EPEVTQTPSHQVTQMGQEVILRCVPISNHLYFYWYRQILGQKVEFLVSFYNNEISEKSEIFDDQFSVERPDGSNFTLKIRSTKLEDSAMYFCASSEQGGTYTEAFFGQGTRLTVV.

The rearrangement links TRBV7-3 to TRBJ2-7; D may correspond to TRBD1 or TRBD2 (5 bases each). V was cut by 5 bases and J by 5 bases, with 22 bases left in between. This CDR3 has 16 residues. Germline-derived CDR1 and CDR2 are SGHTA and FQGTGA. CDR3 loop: CASSPPGSGLGHEQYF. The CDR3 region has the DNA TGTGCCAGCAGCCCCCCCGGCTCGGGGCTGGGGCACGAGCAGTACTTC.

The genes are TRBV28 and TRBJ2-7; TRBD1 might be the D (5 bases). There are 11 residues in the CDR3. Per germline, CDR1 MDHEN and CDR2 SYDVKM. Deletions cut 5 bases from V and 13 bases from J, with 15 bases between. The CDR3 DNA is TGTGCCAGCAGTCCCGCACAGGTGGTTTACTTC. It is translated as CASSPAQVVYF.

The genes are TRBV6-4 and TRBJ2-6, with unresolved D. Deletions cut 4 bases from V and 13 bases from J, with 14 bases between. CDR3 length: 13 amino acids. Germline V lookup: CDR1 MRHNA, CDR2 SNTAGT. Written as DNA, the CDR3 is TGTGCCAGCAGTGTCCCAGATTCCTGGGTCCTGACTTTC. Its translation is CASSVPDSWVLTF.